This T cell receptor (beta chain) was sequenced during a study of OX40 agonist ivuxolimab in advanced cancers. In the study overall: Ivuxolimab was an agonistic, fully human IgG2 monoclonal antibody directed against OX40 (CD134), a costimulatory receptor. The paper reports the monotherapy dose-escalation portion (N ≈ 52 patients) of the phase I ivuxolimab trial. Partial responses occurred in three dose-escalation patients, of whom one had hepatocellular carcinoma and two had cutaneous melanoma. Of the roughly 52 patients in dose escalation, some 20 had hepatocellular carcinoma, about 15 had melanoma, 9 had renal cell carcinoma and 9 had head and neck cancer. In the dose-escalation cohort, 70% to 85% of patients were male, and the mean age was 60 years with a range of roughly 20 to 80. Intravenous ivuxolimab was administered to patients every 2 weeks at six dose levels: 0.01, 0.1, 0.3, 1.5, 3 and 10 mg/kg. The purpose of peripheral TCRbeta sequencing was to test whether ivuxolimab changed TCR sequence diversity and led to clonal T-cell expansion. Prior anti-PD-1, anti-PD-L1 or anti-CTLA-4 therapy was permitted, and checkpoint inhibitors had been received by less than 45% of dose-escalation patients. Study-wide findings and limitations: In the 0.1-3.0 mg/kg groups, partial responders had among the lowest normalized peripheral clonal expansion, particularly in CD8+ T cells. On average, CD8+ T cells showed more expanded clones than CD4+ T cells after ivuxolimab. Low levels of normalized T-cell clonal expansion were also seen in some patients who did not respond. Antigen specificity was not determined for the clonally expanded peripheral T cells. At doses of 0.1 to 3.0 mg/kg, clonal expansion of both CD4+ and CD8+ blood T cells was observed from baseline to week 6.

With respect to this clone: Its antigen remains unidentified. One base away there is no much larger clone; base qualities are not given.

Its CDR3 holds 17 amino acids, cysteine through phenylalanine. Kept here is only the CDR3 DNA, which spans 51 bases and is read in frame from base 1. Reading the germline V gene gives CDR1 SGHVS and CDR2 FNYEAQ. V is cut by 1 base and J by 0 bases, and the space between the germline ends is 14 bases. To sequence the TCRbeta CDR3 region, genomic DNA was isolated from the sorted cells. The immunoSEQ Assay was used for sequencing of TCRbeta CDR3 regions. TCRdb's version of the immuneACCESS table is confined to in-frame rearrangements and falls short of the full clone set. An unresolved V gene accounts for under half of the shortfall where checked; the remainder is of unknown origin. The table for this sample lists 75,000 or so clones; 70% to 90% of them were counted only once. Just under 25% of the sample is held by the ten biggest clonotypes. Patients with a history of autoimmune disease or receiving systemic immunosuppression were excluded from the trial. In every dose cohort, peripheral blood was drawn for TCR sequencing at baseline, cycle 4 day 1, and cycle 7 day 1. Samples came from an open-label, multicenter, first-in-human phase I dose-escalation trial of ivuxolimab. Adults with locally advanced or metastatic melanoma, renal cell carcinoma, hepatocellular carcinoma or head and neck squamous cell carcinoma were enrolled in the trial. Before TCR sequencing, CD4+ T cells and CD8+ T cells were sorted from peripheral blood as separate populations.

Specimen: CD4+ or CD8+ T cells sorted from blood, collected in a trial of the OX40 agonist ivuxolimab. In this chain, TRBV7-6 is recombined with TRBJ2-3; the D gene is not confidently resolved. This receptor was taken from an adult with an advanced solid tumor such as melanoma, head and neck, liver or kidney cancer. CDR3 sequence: CASSLGSAASSTDTQYF. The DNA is TGTGCCAGCAGCTTAGGTTCCGCGGCCTCCAGCACAGATACGCAGTATTTT.